This is a list of T cell receptor beta chains from one sample in a study of T cell responses to AZD1222 COVID-19 vaccine. Sequencing was performed with immunoSEQ multiplex PCR; in TCRdb, only in-frame clones are kept and a portion is missing. The sample shows about 150,000 clones, about 87% of them seen only once. Sequencing was performed on peripheral blood, taken 28 days after the second AZD1222 dose. Receptors were obtained from an adult who received the AZD1222 COVID-19 vaccine. Both conserved end residues are part of each CDR3. A D gene is named only where the DNA matches it firmly. Clone size appears in some rows only: once, few, many, or a class for an expanded clone.

TGTGCCAGCAGTTTCGTGGGGGGCTATGGCTACACCTTC,CASSFVGGYGYTF,TRBJ1-2,TRBV27,once,.
TGTGCCAGCAGTTTCAGGGGACTAAATGGCTACACCTTC,CASSFRGLNGYTF,TRBJ1-2,TRBV5-6,.,.
TGCGCCAGCAGCCTACTCACGGGCCACAATGAGCAGTTCTTC,CASSLLTGHNEQFF,TRBJ2-1,TRBV5-1,.,.
TGTGCCAGTATCTGGGGTCATGAAGCTTTCTTT,CASIWGHEAFF,TRBJ1-1,TRBV19,.,.
TGTGCCAGCAGTCTTCACGGACCGATGATGGGCTACACCTTC,CASSLHGPMMGYTF,TRBJ1-2,TRBV28,.,.
TGTGCCAGCAGGGGGCCGGGAGCCGGCGAAAAACTGTTTTTT,CASRGPGAGEKLFF,TRBJ1-4,TRBV27,.,.
TGTGCCAGCAGTGAGTATAGCAATCAGCCCCAGCATTTT,CASSEYSNQPQHF,TRBJ1-5,TRBV6-1,.,.
TGTGCCATCACGCTCGAGCGGGAGTCGGGCGAGCAGTACTTC,CAITLERESGEQYF,TRBJ2-7,TRBV10-3,.,TRBD2
TGTGCCAGCAGCTTAGCTTTTAAGACTAGCGGTTTGGGGGACGAGCAGTACTTC,CASSLAFKTSGLGDEQYF,TRBJ2-7,TRBV11-2,.,TRBD2
TGTGCCAGCAGCGTAGGGGCGGGAGACTCACCCCTCCACTTT,CASSVGAGDSPLHF,TRBJ1-6,TRBV9,few,.
TGTGCCAGCAGTCCACTCGGGCCTTCCTACAATGAGCAGTTCTTC,CASSPLGPSYNEQFF,TRBJ2-1,TRBV6-2/TRBV6-3,.,.
TGTGCCACCAGCAGGGAAAAAACAGGGGGTTACGAGCAGTACTTC,CATSREKTGGYEQYF,TRBJ2-7,TRBV15,.,TRBD1
TGTGCCACCAGTGATGTCAGGGCGTCTTGGGGCTACACCTTC,CATSDVRASWGYTF,TRBJ1-2,TRBV24-1,.,.
TGTGCCAGCAGCCCGAGACAGGGGGACTACACTGAAGCTTTCTTT,CASSPRQGDYTEAFF,TRBJ1-1,TRBV5-4,.,TRBD1
TGTGCCAGCAGCGTAGATCCGGGACAGGGGGCGAAGGAGCAGTACTTC,CASSVDPGQGAKEQYF,TRBJ2-7,TRBV9,.,TRBD1
TGTGCCACCAGCAGAGATCAGGGGGCGAGGTCACCCCTCCACTTT,CATSRDQGARSPLHF,TRBJ1-6,TRBV15,.,TRBD1
TGTGCCTGGAATATGGGGACACGCAATCAGCCCCAGCATTTT,CAWNMGTRNQPQHF,TRBJ1-5,TRBV30,.,.
TGTGCCAGCAGCTTTCCTGACAGGGCGGATGGCTACACCTTC,CASSFPDRADGYTF,TRBJ1-2,TRBV5-4,.,TRBD1
TGTGCCAGCAGTTATCCGGGACAGGGTGGTTCGAACACCGGGGAGCTGTTTTTT,CASSYPGQGGSNTGELFF,TRBJ2-2,TRBV5-4,once,TRBD1
TGTGCCAGCAGAGGGACAGGGGCGGAGACCCAGTACTTC,CASRGTGAETQYF,TRBJ2-5,TRBV5-6,.,TRBD1
TGTGCCAGCAGTGAAGGGCAGTCCTACAATGAGCAGTTCTTC,CASSEGQSYNEQFF,TRBJ2-1,TRBV6-1,once,.
TGTGCCAGTAGTGACGGGACAGCTTACACAGATACGCAGTATTTT,CASSDGTAYTDTQYF,TRBJ2-3,TRBV19,.,TRBD1
TGCAGCGTTTTATTCCGGGAGGGCTACACCTTC,CSVLFREGYTF,TRBJ1-2,TRBV29-1,.,.
TGTGCCACCTCCAGGGCCTTACATAGCAATCAGCCCCAGCATTTT,CATSRALHSNQPQHF,TRBJ1-5,TRBV19,.,.
TGTGCCAGCAGCTTGTTGGGGGAGGTGAGCAATCAGCCCCAGCATTTT,CASSLLGEVSNQPQHF,TRBJ1-5,TRBV5-6,.,.
TGTGCCAGCAGTTTTACTTTCGGTCACACCTTC,CASSFTFGHTF,TRBJ1-2,TRBV28,.,.
TGCGCCAGCAGCTTGGTTTCCTCGAGCTCCTACGAGCAGTACTTC,CASSLVSSSSYEQYF,TRBJ2-7,TRBV5-1,.,.
TGTGCCAGCAGGGACAGGGTAGGGATCGGCTACACCTTC,CASRDRVGIGYTF,TRBJ1-2,TRBV2,.,TRBD1
TGTGCCAGCAGCTTGGCGGGAGGCTGGACCGGGGAGCTGTTTTTT,CASSLAGGWTGELFF,TRBJ2-2,TRBV5-5,.,TRBD2
TGTGCCAGCAGTTTAAGGGACAGGCCAGTTGGAGGCTACACCTTC,CASSLRDRPVGGYTF,TRBJ1-2,TRBV28,once,TRBD1
TGTGCCAGCAATACCCTTGGCGGGACTAGCACAGATACGCAGTATTTT,CASNTLGGTSTDTQYF,TRBJ2-3,TRBV28,.,.
TGTGCCAGCAGCCAAGGGAGCTATAATTCACCCCTCCACTTT,CASSQGSYNSPLHF,TRBJ1-6,TRBV3-1/TRBV3-2,.,.
TGTGCCAGCAGCCAAGGCCGGGACAGGGGCTATAATAGCAATCAGCCCCAGCATTTT,CASSQGRDRGYNSNQPQHF,TRBJ1-5,TRBV3-1/TRBV3-2,.,TRBD1
TGTGCCAGCAAAGGACCGCTCAATCAGCCCCAGCATTTT,CASKGPLNQPQHF,TRBJ1-5,TRBV25-1,.,.